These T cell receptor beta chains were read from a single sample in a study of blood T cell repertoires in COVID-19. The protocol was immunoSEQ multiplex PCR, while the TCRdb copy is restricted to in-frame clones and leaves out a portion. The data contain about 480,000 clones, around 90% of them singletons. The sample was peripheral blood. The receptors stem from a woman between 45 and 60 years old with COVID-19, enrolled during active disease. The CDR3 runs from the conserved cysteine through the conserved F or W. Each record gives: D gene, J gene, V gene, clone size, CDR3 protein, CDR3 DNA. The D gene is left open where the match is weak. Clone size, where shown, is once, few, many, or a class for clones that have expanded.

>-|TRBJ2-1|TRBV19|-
CASSIVAETYNEQFF
TGTGCCAGTAGTATAGTAGCGGAGACCTACAATGAGCAGTTCTTC
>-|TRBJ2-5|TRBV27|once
CASSFGGGETQYF
TGTGCCAGCAGTTTTGGGGGAGGAGAGACCCAGTACTTC
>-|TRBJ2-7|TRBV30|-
CAWRGQILYEQYF
TGTGCCTGGAGAGGACAGATCCTCTACGAGCAGTACTTC
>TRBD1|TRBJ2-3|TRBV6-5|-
CASRSGQVWDTQYF
TGTGCCAGCAGATCGGGACAGGTCTGGGATACGCAGTATTTT
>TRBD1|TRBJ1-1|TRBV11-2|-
CASSLMWGQGIEAFF
TGTGCCAGCAGCTTAATGTGGGGACAGGGTATTGAAGCTTTCTTT
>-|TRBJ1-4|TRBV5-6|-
CASRGANEKLFF
TGTGCCAGCCGGGGGGCTAATGAAAAACTGTTTTTT
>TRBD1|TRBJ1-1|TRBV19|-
CASSLKTGRGNTEAFF
TGTGCCAGTAGTCTAAAGACAGGGCGGGGGAACACTGAAGCTTTCTTT
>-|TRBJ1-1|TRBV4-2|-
CASSQILGEAFF
TGTGCCAGCAGCCAAATTCTTGGCGAAGCTTTCTTT
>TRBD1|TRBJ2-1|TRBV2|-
CASSADRGSGDEQFF
TGTGCCAGCAGTGCGGACAGGGGGTCGGGGGATGAGCAGTTCTTC
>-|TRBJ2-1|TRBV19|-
CASSITGDEQFF
TGTGCCAGTAGTATAACCGGGGATGAGCAGTTCTTC
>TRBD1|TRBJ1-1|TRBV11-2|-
CASSWKDGTGVRMNTEAFF
TGTGCCAGCAGCTGGAAAGACGGGACAGGGGTCAGGATGAACACTGAAGCTTTCTTT
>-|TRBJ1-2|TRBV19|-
CASSVDSSYGYTF
TGTGCCAGTAGTGTCGACTCTTCCTATGGCTACACCTTC
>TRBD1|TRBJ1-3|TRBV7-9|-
CASSLGQGSGNTIYF
TGTGCCAGCAGCCTGGGACAGGGCTCTGGAAACACCATATATTTT
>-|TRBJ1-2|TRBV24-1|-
CATSGLGDGYTF
TGTGCCACCAGTGGCCTCGGGGATGGCTACACCTTC
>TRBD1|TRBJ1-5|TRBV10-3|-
CAISDFDRESNQPQHF
TGTGCCATCAGTGACTTCGACAGGGAGAGTAATCAGCCCCAGCATTTT
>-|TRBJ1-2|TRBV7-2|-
CASSLALVTLGGYGYTF
TGTGCCAGCAGCTTAGCGCTCGTGACGCTCGGGGGCTATGGCTACACCTTC
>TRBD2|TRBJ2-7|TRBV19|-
CASSPFPTSGAGEQYF
TGTGCCAGTAGCCCTTTCCCGACTAGCGGGGCGGGCGAGCAGTACTTC
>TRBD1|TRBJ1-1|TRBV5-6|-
CASSNDRDTEAFF
TGTGCCAGCAGTAATGACAGGGACACTGAAGCTTTCTTT
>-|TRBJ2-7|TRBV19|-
CASSNLGGGPYEQYF
TGTGCCAGTAGTAACTTAGGAGGGGGCCCCTACGAGCAGTACTTC
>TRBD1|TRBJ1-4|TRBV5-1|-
CASSLVTGEEKLFF
TGCGCCAGCAGCTTGGTGACAGGGGAGGAAAAACTGTTTTTT
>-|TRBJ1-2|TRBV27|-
CASSLYFRGHYGYTF
TGTGCCAGCAGTTTATACTTTCGGGGTCACTATGGCTACACCTTC
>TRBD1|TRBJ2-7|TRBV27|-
CASSSLGQVAGEQYF
TGTGCCAGCAGTTCCCTCGGACAGGTAGCTGGGGAGCAGTACTTC
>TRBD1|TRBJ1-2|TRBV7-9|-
CACPGTGGYTF
TGTGCCTGTCCGGGGACAGGCGGCTACACCTTC
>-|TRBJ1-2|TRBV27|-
CASTQLAGAVGYTF
TGTGCCAGCACCCAACTGGCAGGGGCGGTTGGCTACACCTTC
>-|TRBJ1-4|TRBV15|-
CATSTITGTNEKLFF
TGTGCCACCAGCACCATAACAGGGACTAATGAAAAACTGTTTTTT
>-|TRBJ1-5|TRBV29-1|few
CSYRDSNQPQHF
TGCAGCTACAGAGATAGCAATCAGCCCCAGCATTTT
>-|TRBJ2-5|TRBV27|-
CASSIRSGYQETQYF
TGTGCCAGCAGTATCAGATCAGGGTACCAAGAGACCCAGTACTTC
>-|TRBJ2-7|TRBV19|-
CASGDAGAYEQYF
TGTGCCAGTGGGGACGCAGGGGCCTACGAGCAGTACTTC
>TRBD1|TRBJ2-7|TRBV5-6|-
CASSLGTGGPPDF
TGTGCCAGCAGCTTGGGGACAGGGGGCCCCCCCGACTTC
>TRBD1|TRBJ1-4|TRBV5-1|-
CASSLVGRGLTNEKLFF
TGCGCCAGCAGCTTGGTAGGCAGGGGGCTTACTAATGAAAAACTGTTTTTT
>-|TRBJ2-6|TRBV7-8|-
CASSIFFSGANVLTF
TGTGCCAGCAGTATTTTTTTCTCTGGGGCCAACGTCCTGACTTTC
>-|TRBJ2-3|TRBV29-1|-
CSVVRAEPKPGSTDTQYF
TGCAGCGTTGTGCGGGCAGAACCGAAGCCCGGTAGCACAGATACGCAGTATTTT